This entry features one T cell receptor beta chain sequence. No antigen is known for it. This entry belongs to a study of graft-versus-host responses after intestinal transplantation. Overall study context: Recipients obtained multivisceral, liver-intestinal, or isolated intestinal transplants. Among the recipients, all got anti-thymocyte globulin induction and then tacrolimus and steroids for around 3 years. Study-wide results and limits: Analysis identified GvH clones in recipient marrow, with some appearing first in ileum or blood.

Lymphocytes from graft epithelium and lamina propria were isolated. Germline CDR1 reads SNHLY; CDR2 reads FYNNEI. The CDR3 has 15 residues. V trimming: 6 bases; J trimming: 4 bases; junction bases outside the gene matches: 4. Repertoires were generated with immunoSEQ multiplex PCR, while TCRdb's copy carries only in-frame clones and drops some. Of 15,000 to 20,000 clones in the sample, over 65% are singletons; the top ten hold 8% to 9.5%. The chain combines TRBV2 with TRBJ2-1, with 12 nucleotides matching TRBD2. This sample comprised ileum tissue, obtained less than 21 days after intestinal transplant. This clonotype was obtained from a human patient who received an intestinal transplant, so some T cells may come from the graft donor. Here the CDR3 reads CASRATSGGYNEQFF. DNA for the CDR3: TGTGCCAGCAGGGCGACTAGCGGGGGTTACAATGAGCAGTTCTTC.